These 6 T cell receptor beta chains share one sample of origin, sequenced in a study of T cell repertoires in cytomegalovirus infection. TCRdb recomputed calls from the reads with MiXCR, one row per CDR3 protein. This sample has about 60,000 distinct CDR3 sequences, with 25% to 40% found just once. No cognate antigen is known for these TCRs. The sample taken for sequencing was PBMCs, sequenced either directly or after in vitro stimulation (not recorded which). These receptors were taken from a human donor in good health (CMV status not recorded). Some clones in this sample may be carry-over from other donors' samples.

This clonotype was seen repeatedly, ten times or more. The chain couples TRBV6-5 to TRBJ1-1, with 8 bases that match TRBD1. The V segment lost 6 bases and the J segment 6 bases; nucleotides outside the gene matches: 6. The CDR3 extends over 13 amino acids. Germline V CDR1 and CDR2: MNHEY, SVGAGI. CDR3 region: CASSQGAGSEAFF. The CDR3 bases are TGTGCCAGCAGCCAGGGGGCAGGATCTGAAGCTTTCTTT.

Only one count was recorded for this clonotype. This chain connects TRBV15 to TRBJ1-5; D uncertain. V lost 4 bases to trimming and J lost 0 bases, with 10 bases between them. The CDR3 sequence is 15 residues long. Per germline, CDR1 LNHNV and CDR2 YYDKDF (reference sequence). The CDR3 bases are TGTGCCACCAGCACGCGAGGTTATAGCAATCAGCCCCAGCATTTT. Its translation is CATSTRGYSNQPQHF.

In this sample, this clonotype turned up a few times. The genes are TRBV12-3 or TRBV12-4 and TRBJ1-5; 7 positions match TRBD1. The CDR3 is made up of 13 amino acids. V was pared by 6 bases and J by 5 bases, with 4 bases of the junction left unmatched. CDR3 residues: CASSRQGDQPQHF. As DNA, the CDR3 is TGTGCCAGCAGCAGACAGGGTGATCAGCCCCAGCATTTT.

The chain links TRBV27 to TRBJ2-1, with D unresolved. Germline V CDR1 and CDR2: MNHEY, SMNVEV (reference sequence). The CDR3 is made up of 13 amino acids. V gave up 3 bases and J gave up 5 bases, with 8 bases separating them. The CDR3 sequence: CASSFRRHNEQFF. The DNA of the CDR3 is TGTGCCAGCAGTTTTCGTCGGCACAATGAGCAGTTCTTC.

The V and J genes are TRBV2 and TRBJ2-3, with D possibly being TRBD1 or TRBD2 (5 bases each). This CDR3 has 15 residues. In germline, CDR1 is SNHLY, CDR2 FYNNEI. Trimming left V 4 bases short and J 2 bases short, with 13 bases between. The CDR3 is CASSVGQGVTDTQYF. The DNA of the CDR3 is TGTGCCAGCAGTGTCGGGCAGGGAGTCACAGATACGCAGTATTTT.

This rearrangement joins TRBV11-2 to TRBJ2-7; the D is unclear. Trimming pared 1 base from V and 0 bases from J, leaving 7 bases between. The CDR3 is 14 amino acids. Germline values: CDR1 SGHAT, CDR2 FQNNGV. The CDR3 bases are TGTGCCAGCAGCTTAGCCCTAAGCTCCTACGAGCAGTACTTC. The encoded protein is CASSLALSSYEQYF.